This T cell receptor (beta chain) is from a study of T cells after yellow fever vaccination. The germline CDR1 and CDR2 sequences are GTSNPN and SVGIG (reference sequence). CDR3 length: 14 residues. V was cut by 1 base and J by 6 bases, with 12 bases left in between. MiXCR, applied by TCRdb to the 5' RACE reads, yields one record per CDR3 protein. Among 20,000 to 30,000 distinct CDR3 sequences listed, about 5.5% were seen once. This chain joins TRBV30 and TRBJ1-4; no definite D call. Sample: PBMCs, either bulk or a sorted T-cell subset (CD4+, CD8+, memory, or dextramer-sorted; not recorded which), taken 15 days after the yellow fever booster vaccination. The source of this sequence is a young man who received the YFV17D yellow fever vaccine. The CDR3 here is CAWSERGLYEKLFF. DNA of the CDR3: TGTGCCTGGAGTGAGCGCGGACTCTATGAAAAACTGTTTTTT.